These 8 T cell receptor beta chains were sequenced from one sample in a study of cytomegalovirus exposure and HLA in healthy donors. PCR involved 60 Vbeta and 13 Jbeta primers. Profiled with immunoSEQ multiplex PCR; TCRdb holds only in-frame clones, not every one. Of around 200,000 clones listed, 65% to 80% are singletons. Input material: PBMCs. The source is a man in his fifties or sixties in good health and CMV-seronegative.

This clone showed up just a few times. The chain joins TRBV9 to TRBJ2-1; 12 nucleotides agree with TRBD2. Germline-derived CDR1 and CDR2 are SGDLS and YYNGEE. The J segment lost 2 bases and the V segment lost 4 bases, leaving 4 bases of the junction unmatched. The CDR3 spans 16 residues. CDR3: CASSLAGGGTYNEQFF. The CDR3 coding sequence is TGTGCCAGCAGCCTAGCGGGAGGGGGTACCTACAATGAGCAGTTCTTC.

This clone has more than one count but fewer than ten. The chain couples TRBV6-1 to TRBJ1-2; TRBD1 aligns across 9 bases. Germline loops: CDR1 MNHNS, CDR2 SASEGT. V gave up 5 bases and J gave up 7 bases; unmatched junction bases: 5. The CDR3 contains 13 residues. CDR3 bases: TGTGCCAGCAGTCGACAGGGGGGTTCTGGCTACACCTTC. Translation: CASSRQGGSGYTF.

The chain is built from TRBV6-1 and TRBJ2-1; the D gene is possibly TRBD2 (7 bases). The CDR3 contains 13 residues. Germline values: CDR1 MNHNS, CDR2 SASEGT. Trimming removed 5 bases at V and 14 bases at J, with 19 bases between. The CDR3 DNA reads TGTGCCAGCAGTACTTTAGAGGGGGGGACGAAGTTCTTC. It encodes CASSTLEGGTKFF.

The chain uses TRBV7-9 and TRBJ2-5; 8 bases align to TRBD1. V was clipped by 2 bases and J by 3 bases; unmatched bases: 11. CDR3 length: 17 amino acids. Germline-derived CDR1 and CDR2 are SEHNR and FQNEAQ (reference sequence). This chain's CDR3 is CASSLRGQVGPKETQYF. CDR3 DNA: TGTGCCAGCAGCTTAAGGGGACAGGTGGGGCCTAAAGAGACCCAGTACTTC. The whole variable domain, remainder taken from reference TRBV7-9 and TRBJ2-5, is DTGVSQNPRHKITKRGQNVTFRCDPISEHNRLYWYRQTLGQGPEFLTYFQNEAQLEKSRLLSDRFSAERPKGSFSTLEIQRTEQGDSAMYLCASSLRGQVGPKETQYFGPGTRLLVL.

V gene TRBV27 combines with J gene TRBJ1-5; D remains ambiguous. Germline V CDR1 and CDR2: MNHEY, SMNVEV (reference sequence). This CDR3 has 13 residues. V was cut by 6 bases and J by 6 bases, with 12 bases left in between. CDR3 sequence: CASSPIYPQPQHF. For the CDR3, the DNA is TGTGCCAGCAGCCCTATTTACCCTCAGCCCCAGCATTTT.

In its sample, this clone was seen once. V is TRBV4-1 and J is TRBJ1-4; 8 bases match TRBD1. CDR3 length equals 15 residues. Germline V gives CDR1 MGHRA, CDR2 YSYEKL. V shed 5 bases, J shed 6 bases, and the junction held 8 bases outside the gene matches. The CDR3 bases are TGCGCCAGCAGCACCCAGACAGGGGAGCATGAAAAACTGTTTTTT. Translation: CASSTQTGEHEKLFF.

The J gene is TRBJ1-4, the V gene TRBV6-5; D gene ambiguous. Germline loops: CDR1 MNHEY, CDR2 SVGAGI. Trimming took off 0 bases at V and 7 bases at J, with 15 bases between the two ends. This CDR3 region has 16 residues. CDR3 sequence (DNA): TGTGCCAGCAGTTACTCGGAGCCAACCCGGGGTGAAAAACTGTTTTTT. The encoded protein is CASSYSEPTRGEKLFF.

The chain employs TRBV7-6 and TRBJ1-6; D gene unclear. The CDR3 runs 15 residues. V lost 4 bases and J lost 2, with 9 bases in between. Germline assignment: CDR1 SGHVS and CDR2 FNYEAQ. In nucleotides, the CDR3 is TGTGCCAGCAGCTCCCGGAGTGCCTATAATTCACCCCTCCACTTT. Translation gives CASSSRSAYNSPLHF.